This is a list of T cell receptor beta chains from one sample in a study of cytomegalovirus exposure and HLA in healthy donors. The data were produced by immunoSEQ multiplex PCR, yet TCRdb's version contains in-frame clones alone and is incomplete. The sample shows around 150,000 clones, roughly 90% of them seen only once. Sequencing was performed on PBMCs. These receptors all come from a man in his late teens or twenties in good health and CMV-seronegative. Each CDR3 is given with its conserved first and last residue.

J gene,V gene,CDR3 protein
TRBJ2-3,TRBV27,CASSGPYTDTQYF
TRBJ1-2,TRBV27,CASSATGFYGYTF
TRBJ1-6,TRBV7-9,CASGGAAAKFNSPLHF
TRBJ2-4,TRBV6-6,CASSYVGAGAKNIQYF
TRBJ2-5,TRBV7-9,CASSGGGLAGFGETQYF
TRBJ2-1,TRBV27,CASSVRDRVIPNEQFF
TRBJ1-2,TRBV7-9,CASSLEIDRGYTF
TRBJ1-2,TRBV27,CASSRRRADYGYTF
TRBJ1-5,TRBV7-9,CASSLATGSNNQPQHF
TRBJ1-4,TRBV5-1,CASSPRTEFNEKLFF
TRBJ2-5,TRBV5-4,CASSLPSGSLETQYF
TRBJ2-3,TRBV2,CASSASGGSKSTDTQYF
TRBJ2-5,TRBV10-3,CAIPSGTGGVETQYF
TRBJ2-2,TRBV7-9,CASSAGRENTGELFF
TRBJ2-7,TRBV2,CASSLDIPTGPWISYEQYF
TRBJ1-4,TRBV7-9,CASSLLSGGGEKLFF
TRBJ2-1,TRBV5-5,CASSSLPERGGPGEQFF
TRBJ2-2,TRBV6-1,CASSELSGGAVAGELFF
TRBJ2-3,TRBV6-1,CASSPMAGGVDTQYF
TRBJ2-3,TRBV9,CASSASAGGRRTDTQYF
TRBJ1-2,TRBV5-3,CARSRENRQGSIYGYTF
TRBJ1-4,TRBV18,CASSATGATNEKLFF
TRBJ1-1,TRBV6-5,CASSYGAALNTEAFF
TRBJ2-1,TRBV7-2,CASSLAKGLAGEQFF
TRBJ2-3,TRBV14,CASSQDRAAPSTDTQYF
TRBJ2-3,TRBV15,CATSREYGQRYTQYF
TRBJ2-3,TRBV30,CAWSVKGGTDTQYF
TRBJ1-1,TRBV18,CASSQTDSYTEAFF
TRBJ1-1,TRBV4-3,CASSQESRGRGSTEAFF
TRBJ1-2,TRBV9,CASIRLQEEGYGYTF
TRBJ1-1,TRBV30,CAWSLPPSVAFF
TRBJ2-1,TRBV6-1,CASSGNRGRYNEQFF
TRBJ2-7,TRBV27,CASSLSRDRPSYEQYF
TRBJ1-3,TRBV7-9,CASSPRPGVTIYF
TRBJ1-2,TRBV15,CATSTKRGYGYTF
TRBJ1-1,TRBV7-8,CASSAGGTTEAFF
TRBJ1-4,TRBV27,CASSLSYATNEKLFF
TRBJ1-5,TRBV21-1,CASSNLDRAGQPQHF
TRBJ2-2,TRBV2,CASSPRGETGELFF
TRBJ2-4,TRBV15,CATGLSGLLAKNIQYF
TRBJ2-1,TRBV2,CASSDDTSYNEQFF
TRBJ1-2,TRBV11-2,CASRKDRADYGYTF
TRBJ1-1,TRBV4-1,CASSLGQALGAFF
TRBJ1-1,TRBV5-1,CASSERTGVNTEAFF
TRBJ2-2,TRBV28,CASSLLGPANTGELFF
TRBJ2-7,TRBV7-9,CASSLGGRERYEQYF
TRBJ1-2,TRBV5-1,CASSTGTGGATTGGYTF
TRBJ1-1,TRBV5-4,CASSPDRGKWNTEAFF
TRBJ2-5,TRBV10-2,CASSHRDKKGTQYF
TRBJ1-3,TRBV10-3,CAIRGASGNTIYF
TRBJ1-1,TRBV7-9,CASSARSGKNTEAFF
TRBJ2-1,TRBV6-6,CASSYDATYNEQFF
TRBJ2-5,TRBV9,CASSVVGSGGETQYF
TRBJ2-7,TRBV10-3,CAITSRERDEQYF